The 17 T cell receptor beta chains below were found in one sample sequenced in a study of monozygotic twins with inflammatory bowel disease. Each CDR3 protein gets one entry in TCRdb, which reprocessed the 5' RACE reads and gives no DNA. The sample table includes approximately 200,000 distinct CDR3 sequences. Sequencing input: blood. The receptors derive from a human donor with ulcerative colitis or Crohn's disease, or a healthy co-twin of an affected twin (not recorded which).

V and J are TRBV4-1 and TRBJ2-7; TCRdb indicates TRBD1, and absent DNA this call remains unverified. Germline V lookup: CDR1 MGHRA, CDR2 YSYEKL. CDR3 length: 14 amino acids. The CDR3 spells CASSQVTGSYEQYF.

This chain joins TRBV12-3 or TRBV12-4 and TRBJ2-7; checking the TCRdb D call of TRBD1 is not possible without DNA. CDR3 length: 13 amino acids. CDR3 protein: CASSLEGTYEQYF.

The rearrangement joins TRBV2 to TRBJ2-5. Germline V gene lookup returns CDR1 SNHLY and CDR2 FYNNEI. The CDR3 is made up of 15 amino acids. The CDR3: CASSRPAVIQETQYF.

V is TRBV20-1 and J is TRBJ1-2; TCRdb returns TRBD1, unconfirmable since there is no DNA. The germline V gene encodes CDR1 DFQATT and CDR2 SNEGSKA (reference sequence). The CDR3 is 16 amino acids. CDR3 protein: CSANVPGQGPNYGYTF.

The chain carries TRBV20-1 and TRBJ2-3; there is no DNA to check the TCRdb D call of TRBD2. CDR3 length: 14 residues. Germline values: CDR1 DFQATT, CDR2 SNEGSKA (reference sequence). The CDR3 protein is CSATGTSATDTQYF.

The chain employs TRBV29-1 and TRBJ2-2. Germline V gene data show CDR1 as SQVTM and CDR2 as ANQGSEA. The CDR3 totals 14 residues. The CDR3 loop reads CSVEKQTNTGELFF.

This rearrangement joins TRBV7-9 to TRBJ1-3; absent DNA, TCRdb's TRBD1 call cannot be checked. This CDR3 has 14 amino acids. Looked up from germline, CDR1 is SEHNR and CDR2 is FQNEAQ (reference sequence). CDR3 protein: CASSLGAERNTIYF.

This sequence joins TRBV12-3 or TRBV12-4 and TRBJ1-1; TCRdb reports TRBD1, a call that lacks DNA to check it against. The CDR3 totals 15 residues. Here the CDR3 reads CASSPRDRSGTEAFF.

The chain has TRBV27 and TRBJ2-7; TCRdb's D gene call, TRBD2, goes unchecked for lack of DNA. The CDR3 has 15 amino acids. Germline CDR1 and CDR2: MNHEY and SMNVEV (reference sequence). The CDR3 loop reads CASGLLAGISYEQYF.

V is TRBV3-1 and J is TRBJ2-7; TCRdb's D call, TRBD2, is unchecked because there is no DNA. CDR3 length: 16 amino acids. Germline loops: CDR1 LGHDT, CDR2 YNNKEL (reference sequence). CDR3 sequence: CASSQVSGGPSYEQYF.

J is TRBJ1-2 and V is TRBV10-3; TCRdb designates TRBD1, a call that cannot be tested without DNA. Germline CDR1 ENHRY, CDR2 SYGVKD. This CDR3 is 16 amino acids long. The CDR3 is CAISEADRGLAFGYTF.

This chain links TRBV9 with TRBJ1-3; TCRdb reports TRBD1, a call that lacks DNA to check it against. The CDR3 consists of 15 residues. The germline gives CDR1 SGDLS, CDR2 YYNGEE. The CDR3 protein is CASSLGDSSGNTIYF. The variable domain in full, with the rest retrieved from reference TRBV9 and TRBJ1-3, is DSGVTQTPKHLITATGQRVTLRCSPRSGDLSVYWYQQSLDQGLQFLIQYYNGEERAKGNILERFSAQQFPDLHSELNLSSLELGDSALYFCASSLGDSSGNTIYFGEGSWLTVV.

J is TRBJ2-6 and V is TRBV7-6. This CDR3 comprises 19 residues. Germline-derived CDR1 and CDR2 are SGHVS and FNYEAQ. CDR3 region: CASSSMVSLLGAGANVLTF.

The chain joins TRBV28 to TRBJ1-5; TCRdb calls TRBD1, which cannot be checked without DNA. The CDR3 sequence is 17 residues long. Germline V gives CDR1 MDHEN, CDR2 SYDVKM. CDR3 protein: CASILRTGFYSNQPQHF.

The CDR3 loop reads CSARYNGLSSYNEQFF. V and J are TRBV20-1 and TRBJ2-1. Looked up from germline, CDR1 is DFQATT and CDR2 is SNEGSKA (reference sequence). CDR3 length: 16 amino acids.

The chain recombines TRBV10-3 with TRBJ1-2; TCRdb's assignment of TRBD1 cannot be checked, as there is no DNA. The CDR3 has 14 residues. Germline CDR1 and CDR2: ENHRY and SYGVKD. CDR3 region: CAISESGGTYGYTF.

Here the CDR3 reads CSARTSGEMSSYNEQFF. V usage is TRBV20-1 and J usage is TRBJ2-1; the TCRdb call, TRBD2, lacks DNA for checking. CDR1 and CDR2 from the germline V gene are DFQATT and SNEGSKA (reference sequence). CDR3 size: 17 residues.